This T cell receptor beta chain derives from a study of control samples from healthy donors and cancer patients. V dropped 10 bases and J dropped 2 bases, with 23 bases sitting between them. There are 16 residues in the CDR3. Germline V lookup: CDR1 LNHDA, CDR2 SQIVND (reference sequence). Some clones are missing from TCRdb's copy, which holds only in-frame ones; the method was immunoSEQ multiplex PCR. The sample has about 15,000 clones, 70% to 85% seen once. The chain is built from TRBV19 and TRBJ1-2; D is unresolved. The sequencing sample was made of formalin-fixed, paraffin-embedded tissue. The sequence was obtained from a female donor with lung cancer. CDR3: CATTPRLGPTNYGYTF. The DNA of the CDR3 is TGTGCCACAACACCGCGACTAGGACCTACAAACTATGGCTACACCTTC.